These 18 T cell receptor beta chains originate from one sample sequenced in a study of T-cell memory formation after mild COVID-19. From the 5' RACE reads, TCRdb called clonotypes with MiXCR, one entry per CDR3 protein. The table shows over 450,000 distinct CDR3 sequences, with around 21% occurring only once. Sequencing input: PBMCs or a T cell subset sorted from them (not recorded which). All receptors derive from an adult woman who had mild COVID-19 (a few samples of this study predate the infection). Cell type and time point are not known.

This clonotype was observed a few times. The gene calls are TRBV20-1 and TRBJ2-5; tentatively, D is TRBD1 (6 bases). Per germline, CDR1 DFQATT and CDR2 SNEGSKA (reference sequence). This CDR3 has 13 residues. V was shortened by 5 bases and J by 1 base, with 11 bases between the two germline ends. The CDR3 is CSALGQSQETQYF. The CDR3 DNA sequence: TGCAGTGCTCTCGGACAGTCCCAAGAGACCCAGTACTTC.

The chain is built from TRBV3-1 and TRBJ1-2; possibly TRBD1 for D (5 bases). This CDR3 contains 11 residues. Germline assignment: CDR1 LGHDT and CDR2 YNNKEL (reference sequence). Trimming removed 5 bases at V and 8 bases at J, with 9 bases between. The CDR3 is CASSRGRGYTF. For the CDR3, the DNA is TGTGCCAGCAGCAGGGGACGAGGCTACACCTTC.

This sequence joins TRBV23-1 and TRBJ1-1; D remains ambiguous. TRBV23-1 is annotated as an ORF whose role is uncertain. CDR3 length: 16 amino acids. Trimming pared 7 bases from V and 0 bases from J, leaving 18 bases between. The CDR3 here is CASNPSGGRMNTEAFF. The CDR3 region has the DNA TGCGCCAGCAATCCAAGCGGTGGGCGGATGAACACTGAAGCTTTCTTT.

This clonotype showed up just a few times. CDR3 sequence: CASRRGESNLNYGYTF. The DNA of the CDR3 is TGCGCCAGCAGACGGGGGGAGAGCAATCTTAACTATGGCTACACCTTC. This chain connects TRBV5-1 to TRBJ1-2; tentatively, D is TRBD1 (5 bases). Trimming removed 5 bases from V and 1 base from J, with 18 bases in between. This CDR3 region has 16 residues. Per germline, CDR1 SGHRS and CDR2 YFSETQ.

This rearrangement joins TRBV20-1 to TRBJ2-1; 14 bases are a match to TRBD2. V lost 6 bases and J lost 9; bases outside the gene matches: 7. The CDR3 is 14 residues long. Germline V gene sequence: CDR1 DFQATT, CDR2 SNEGSKA (reference sequence). The CDR3 is CSAPTSGGAIEQFF. The CDR3 nucleotides are TGCAGTGCCCCGACTAGCGGGGGGGCCATTGAGCAGTTCTTC.

This clonotype was detected a few times. This chain connects TRBV12-3 or TRBV12-4 to TRBJ2-2; 10 bases match TRBD1. The V and J ends lost 6 bases and 3 bases, in that order; junction bases with no gene match: 4. This CDR3 region has 15 residues. Written as DNA, the CDR3 is TGTGCCAGCAGCAGGGACAGGGGTTACACCGGGGAGCTGTTTTTT. This encodes CASSRDRGYTGELFF.

The rearrangement joins TRBV3-1 to TRBJ2-2, with 9 bases that match TRBD1. Trimming at V came to 4 bases and at J to 4 bases, leaving 4 bases not matched to a gene. Per germline, CDR1 LGHDT and CDR2 YNNKEL (reference sequence). The CDR3 covers 15 residues. As DNA, the CDR3 is TGTGCCAGCAGCCTCCGGGACAGGGTCACCGGGGAGCTGTTTTTT. It codes for CASSLRDRVTGELFF.

This clonotype was counted between two and nine times. V and J are TRBV9 and TRBJ1-3; D unresolved. Trimming took 4 bases from V and 14 from J, leaving 16 bases between them. Germline CDR1 SGDLS, CDR2 YYNGEE. The CDR3 contains 12 residues. CDR3 residues: CASSYRGNRVYF. The CDR3 nucleotides are TGTGCCAGCAGCTACCGTGGAAACAGAGTATATTTT. Drawing the rest from reference TRBV9 and TRBJ1-3, the complete variable domain is DSGVTQTPKHLITATGQRVTLRCSPRSGDLSVYWYQQSLDQGLQFLIQYYNGEERAKGNILERFSAQQFPDLHSELNLSSLELGDSALYFCASSYRGNRVYFGEGSWLTVV.

A few counts support this clonotype. The chain combines TRBV2 with TRBJ2-7, with 13 bases lining up with TRBD2. Germline CDR1 SNHLY, CDR2 FYNNEI. V shed 10 bases and J 3 bases; nucleotides not matched to a gene: 9. The CDR3 runs 15 residues. The CDR3 DNA is TGTGCCACCCGCTCGACTAGCGGGGGGAACTACGAGCAGTACTTC. Protein sequence: CATRSTSGGNYEQYF.

The table lists this clonotype with a few counts. The chain carries TRBV7-9 and TRBJ2-1; 7 bases fit TRBD1. Germline CDR1 SEHNR, CDR2 FQNEAQ (reference sequence). The CDR3 length is 11 residues. Unmatched junction bases numbered 6, after V lost 11 bases and J lost 8 bases. CDR3 loop: CALQGVHEQFF. For the CDR3, the DNA is TGTGCCCTCCAGGGGGTCCATGAGCAGTTCTTC. Using reference TRBV7-9 and TRBJ2-1 for the parts outside the CDR3, the full variable domain is DTGVSQNPRHKITKRGQNVTFRCDPISEHNRLYWYRQTLGQGPEFLTYFQNEAQLEKSRLLSDRFSAERPKGSFSTLEIQRTEQGDSAMYLCALQGVHEQFFGPGTRLTVL.

In its sample, this clonotype was seen a few times. The V call is TRBV25-1, the J call TRBJ1-1; no reliable D call. Trimming left V 7 bases short and J 0 bases short, with 9 bases between. The CDR3 covers 13 residues. The germline V gene encodes CDR1 MGHDK and CDR2 SYGVNS. The CDR3 loop reads CASMSPLNTEAFF. In DNA form, the CDR3 reads TGTGCCAGCATGAGCCCATTGAACACTGAAGCTTTCTTT. Drawing the rest from reference TRBV25-1 and TRBJ1-1, the complete variable domain is EADIYQTPRYLVIGTGKKITLECSQTMGHDKMYWYQQDPGMELHLIHYSYGVNSTEKGDLSSESTVSRIRTEHFPLTLESARPSHTSQYLCASMSPLNTEAFFGQGTRLTVV.

The chain employs TRBV11-2 and TRBJ2-3, with 10 nucleotides matching TRBD2. The J segment lost 0 bases and the V segment lost 2 bases, leaving 5 bases of the junction unmatched. There are 17 residues in the CDR3. Germline loops: CDR1 SGHAT, CDR2 FQNNGV. The CDR3 spells CASSLLAGVASTDTQYF. DNA of the CDR3: TGTGCCAGCAGCTTACTAGCGGGAGTCGCTAGCACAGATACGCAGTATTTT.

This clonotype turned up a few times. The CDR3 loop reads CASSFTGGETQYF. The CDR3 coding sequence is TGTGCCAGCAGTTTCACAGGGGGGGAGACCCAGTACTTC. The rearrangement uses TRBV12-3 or TRBV12-4 and TRBJ2-5, with 8 bases lining up with TRBD1. CDR3 length equals 13 residues. V shed 3 bases, J shed 5 bases, and the junction held 2 bases outside the gene matches.

This clonotype was picked up many times. The V call is TRBV24-1, the J call TRBJ2-6; D gene uncertain. The length of the CDR3 is 15 residues. Germline assignment: CDR1 KGHDR and CDR2 SFDVKD. Deletions cut 1 base from V and 4 bases from J, with 7 bases between. Here the CDR3 reads CATSDLSAGANVLTF. The CDR3 DNA follows: TGTGCCACCAGTGATTTAAGCGCGGGGGCCAACGTCCTGACTTTC.

This clonotype was observed a handful of times. This chain uses TRBV5-1 with TRBJ2-3; 8 nucleotides match TRBD2. After removal of 5 bases from V and 0 bases from J, the junction contained 5 bases not matched to a gene. The CDR3 runs to 15 residues. In germline, CDR1 is SGHRS, CDR2 YFSETQ. In nucleotides, the CDR3 is TGCGCCAGCAGGTTACTAGCGGAGAGCACAGATACGCAGTATTTT. Amino acid sequence: CASRLLAESTDTQYF.

The chain joins TRBV27 to TRBJ1-6, with TRBD1 identical over 7 bases. The CDR3 extends over 14 amino acids. Germline V gives CDR1 MNHEY, CDR2 SMNVEV (reference sequence). Unmatched junction bases numbered 3, after V lost 5 bases and J lost 5 bases. The CDR3 DNA follows: TGTGCCAGCAGTCAGGGGACAGATAATTCACCCCTCCACTTT. Translating gives CASSQGTDNSPLHF.

This clonotype was found a few times. The gene calls are TRBV12-3 or TRBV12-4 and TRBJ1-5; D possibly corresponds to TRBD1 (5 bases). CDR3 length: 14 residues. V was cut by 5 bases and J by 2 bases, with 10 bases left in between. The CDR3 spells CASSKRDGNQPQHF. CDR3 sequence (DNA): TGTGCCAGCAGTAAACGGGACGGCAATCAGCCCCAGCATTTT.

This clonotype was picked up a small number of times. The chain recombines TRBV12-3 or TRBV12-4 with TRBJ2-2; the match to TRBD2 covers 10 bases. This CDR3 region has 15 residues. V lost 3 bases, J lost 6 bases, and 4 bases stayed unmatched. CDR3 loop: CASSFISGGSGELFF. The CDR3 DNA reads as TGTGCCAGCAGTTTCATTAGCGGGGGGTCCGGGGAGCTGTTTTTT.